This TCR beta chain is drawn from a study of Ad26.COV2.S vaccination and SARS-CoV-2 variants. Study-level background: Ad26.COV2.S was injected intramuscularly once or twice, 56 days apart. Overall study findings and caveats: Vaccine recipients had higher spike-specific TCR breadth than placebo recipients.

Here immunoSEQ multiplex PCR was the method, and the copy in TCRdb shows in-frame clones only, minus some. Of around 400,000 clones listed, around 82% are singletons. Treatment defined: around 19 received Ad26.COV2.S at low or high dose, single or two shots; several received placebo; per-sample allocation not given. Samples were taken on day 63 after the first vaccine or placebo injection. This adult donor, from Boston, was 18-55 years old. About this clone itself: Its antigen is as yet unknown.

Trimming pared 6 bases from V and 4 bases from J, leaving 12 bases between. The CDR3 loop spans 13 amino acids. Per germline, CDR1 MNHEY and CDR2 SMNVEV (reference sequence). This sequence was found in a person between 18 and 65 years old who received the Ad26.COV2.S COVID-19 vaccine or a placebo. The material was peripheral blood, obtained in a trial of Ad26.COV2.S vaccine versus placebo. The rearrangement uses TRBV27 and TRBJ1-2; D is ambiguous. The CDR3 here is CASSLGPPYGYTF. In DNA, the CDR3 is TGTGCCAGCAGCCTCGGGCCCCCCTATGGCTACACCTTC.